Below, 5 T cell receptor beta chains from the same sample are listed, as sequenced in a study of Ad26.COV2.S vaccination and SARS-CoV-2 variants. The assay was immunoSEQ multiplex PCR, and TCRdb's table has in-frame clones only and misses some. The sample consists of 300,000 to 400,000 clones, around four fifths of them appearing once. Treatment of the sample: some 20 received Ad26.COV2.S at low or high dose, single or two shots; a few received placebo; per-sample allocation not given. Following the first vaccine or placebo injection, samples were taken on day 63. Material: peripheral blood, obtained in a trial of Ad26.COV2.S vaccine versus placebo. The receptors shown here come from a person aged 18 to 65 who received the Ad26.COV2.S COVID-19 vaccine or a placebo.

This chain links TRBV15 with TRBJ1-6; a possible D gene is TRBD1 (5 bases). V was pared by 0 bases and J by 10 bases, with 16 bases between. Germline V gene data show CDR1 as LNHNV and CDR2 as YYDKDF (reference sequence). The CDR3 consists of 16 residues. CDR3 sequence: CATSRDPRGNGSPLHF. The CDR3 nucleotides read TGTGCCACCAGCAGAGATCCACGGGGGAATGGGTCACCCCTCCACTTT.

This chain uses TRBV7-9 with TRBJ2-2, with a tentative D call TRBD1 (6 bases). This CDR3 has 17 amino acids. V lost 5 bases and J lost 6, with 22 bases in between. The germline V gene has CDR1 SEHNR and CDR2 FQNEAQ (reference sequence). Here the CDR3 reads CASSPNRDTTVPGELFF. In DNA form, the CDR3 reads TGTGCCAGCAGCCCTAACCGGGACACCACTGTCCCCGGGGAGCTGTTTTTT.

V is TRBV5-4 and J is TRBJ2-3; 7 nucleotides align to TRBD1. The junction had 3 bases not matched to a gene; V was cut back by 0 bases and J by 5 bases. From germline, CDR1 is SGHNT and CDR2 YYREEE (reference sequence). The CDR3 has 14 residues. The CDR3 spells CASSLEGGRDTQYF. In nucleotides, the CDR3 is TGTGCCAGCAGCTTGGAAGGGGGCCGAGATACGCAGTATTTT.

The chain joins TRBV3-1 (or the pseudogene TRBV3-2) to TRBJ1-1; TRBD1 might be the D (6 bases). V lost 4 bases and J 3 bases, leaving 15 bases between the germline ends. This CDR3 has 15 amino acids. Germline CDR1 is LGHDT and CDR2 is YNNKEL (reference sequence). CDR3 coding DNA: TGTGCCAGCAGCCCGTTATGGGGGCCCGACACTGAAGCTTTCTTT. Protein sequence: CASSPLWGPDTEAFF.

The V call is TRBV28, the J call TRBJ1-4, with D perhaps matching TRBD1 (6 bases). CDR1 and CDR2 (germline): MDHEN, SYDVKM. Trimming took off 4 bases at V and 7 bases at J, with 10 bases between the two ends. The CDR3 runs to 13 residues. The CDR3 sequence: CASSSSGVEKLFF. DNA for the CDR3: TGTGCCAGCAGTTCGTCAGGGGTTGAAAAACTGTTTTTT.